A selection of T cell receptor beta chains follows, all from one sample in a study of radiotherapy plus CTLA-4 blockade in lung cancer. Clones were sequenced by immunoSEQ multiplex PCR, and TCRdb holds only the in-frame ones, with some missing. This sample has roughly 78,000 clones, with about 80% found just once. Source: peripheral blood, taken from a patient treated with radiotherapy plus ipilimumab. Receptor source: a human donor with non-small cell lung cancer who had a complete response to radiotherapy plus ipilimumab. Each CDR3 is given with its conserved first and last residue. For some rows the clone size is stated as once, few or many, or as a class when expanded; others skip it.

v_gene	abundance	j_gene	CDR3aa
TRBV6-1	few	TRBJ1-3	CASSGQGGNTIYF
TRBV11-2	-	TRBJ1-4	CASSLDLPSMNRLFF
TRBV11-3	-	TRBJ2-2	CASSLGWTGVVTGELFF
TRBV7-9	-	TRBJ1-1	CASSSNRPEAFF
TRBV5-4	-	TRBJ1-6	CASSHGALLAPLHF
TRBV11-3	-	TRBJ2-1	CASSLVGSGRVEQFF
TRBV11-3	-	TRBJ2-7	CASSLDSPGQGAYEQYF
TRBV30	-	TRBJ2-3	CAWSVGLADTDTQYF
TRBV7-9	-	TRBJ2-5	CASSSEETQYF
TRBV27	-	TRBJ1-2	CASRTQGGGYTF
TRBV11-3	-	TRBJ2-1	CASSQGFRNEQFF
TRBV2	once	TRBJ1-6	CASRRSTLDRLDSPLHF
TRBV6-4	-	TRBJ1-5	CASTRLGGDSNQPQHF
TRBV5-1	-	TRBJ2-7	CASSRESTGPYEQYF
TRBV27	-	TRBJ1-1	CASSLFGQGGNTEAFF
TRBV5-1	-	TRBJ1-2	CASRLVGGLNYGYTF
TRBV11-2	-	TRBJ1-5	CASSFSTGENQPQHF
TRBV27	-	TRBJ2-1	CASSLGETAYNEQFF
TRBV7-9	-	TRBJ2-7	CASSRETGTGQYF
TRBV10-1	once	TRBJ2-3	CASSRVAGGTQYF
TRBV29-1	few	TRBJ2-1	CSVAGVGHISYNEQFF
TRBV5-5	-	TRBJ1-5	CASSSDIRREDQPQHF
TRBV5-4	-	TRBJ2-1	CASSSGWNRYDEQFF
TRBV19	-	TRBJ1-5	CASRIGGSSNQPQHF
TRBV5-6	-	TRBJ2-3	CASSRRTSRPTDTQYF
TRBV9	-	TRBJ2-2	CASSPSFWGGDTGELFF
TRBV2	once	TRBJ1-4	CASSFNRGGLEKLFF
TRBV11-3	-	TRBJ2-7	CASSSEGTSYEQYF
TRBV10-3	few	TRBJ1-1	CAISNLPGINTEAFF
TRBV6-6	-	TRBJ1-1	CASSYSEGASRGAFF
TRBV9	-	TRBJ2-5	CASSVVGGQETQYF
TRBV7-9	once	TRBJ2-1	CASSTTSPWQFF
TRBV6-4	-	TRBJ2-2	CASSLGQGNTGELFF
TRBV5-4	-	TRBJ1-1	CASSFGGVFTEAFF
TRBV7-9	-	TRBJ2-1	CASSLNWGVEHNEQFF
TRBV9	-	TRBJ1-2	CASSVAGISYGYTF
TRBV7-2	-	TRBJ1-4	CASSLGQGAEKLFF
TRBV9	-	TRBJ2-5	CASSVAGGEQETQYF
TRBV4-1	-	TRBJ1-2	CASSSGQDVYYGYTF
TRBV18	-	TRBJ2-7	CASSLGAPRYEQYF
TRBV2	-	TRBJ2-1	CASSLGLAANNEQFF
TRBV18	-	TRBJ2-2	CASSPTRAGELFF
TRBV11-2	-	TRBJ2-7	CASTPNSYEQYF
TRBV19	few	TRBJ2-3	CASTPRRGDTQYF
TRBV7-8	-	TRBJ2-1	CASSPIVGEPGEGNEQFF
TRBV11-2	-	TRBJ2-3	CASSYTGGWGTDTQYF
TRBV11-3	-	TRBJ2-5	CASSPSFQETQYF
TRBV5-1	-	TRBJ1-2	CASSGGRNYGYTF
TRBV4-1	-	TRBJ2-5	CASSQDSRAGGETQYF
TRBV6-4	once	TRBJ1-2	CASSDSAASQGYTF
TRBV15	-	TRBJ1-1	CATSRPPRFTEAFF
TRBV13	-	TRBJ2-3	CASSLRLAVTDTQYF
TRBV9	once	TRBJ1-2	CASSVEGYGYTF